This is a list of T cell receptor beta chains from one sample in a study of T cell responses to AZD1222 COVID-19 vaccine. Method: immunoSEQ multiplex PCR; TCRdb's copy keeps in-frame clones and lacks some. Of more than 85,000 clones in the sample, around 93% are singletons; the top ten hold about 3.1%. Sequencing used peripheral blood, obtained 28 days after the second AZD1222 dose. All receptors come from an adult who received the AZD1222 COVID-19 vaccine. Both conserved end residues are part of each CDR3. D genes are given only for firm matches. Clone size is shown for a subset of rows, as once, few, many or a class of expanded clone.

CDR3 protein | CDR3 DNA | clone size | J gene | V gene | D gene
CASSISSRGNYGYTF | TGTGCCAGTAGTATTTCTTCCAGGGGGAACTATGGCTACACCTTC | - | TRBJ1-2 | TRBV19 | TRBD1
CALRGDSSYEQYF | TGTGCCCTCCGCGGGGACAGCTCCTACGAGCAGTACTTC | - | TRBJ2-7 | TRBV10-3 | -
CASSDTWTAYTEAFF | TGTGCCAGCAGTGATACTTGGACAGCCTACACTGAAGCTTTCTTT | once | TRBJ1-1 | TRBV6-1 | -
CASSRDRGIFRSGNTIYF | TGTGCCAGCAGTCGGGACAGAGGGATATTTCGCTCTGGAAACACCATATATTTT | - | TRBJ1-3 | TRBV6-6 | TRBD1
CASSKPQGQGHMNTEAFF | TGTGCCAGCAGCAAACCGCAGGGGCAGGGCCACATGAACACTGAAGCTTTCTTT | - | TRBJ1-1 | TRBV21-1 | -
CASSLTGMNTEAFF | TGTGCCAGCAGCCTTACAGGGATGAACACTGAAGCTTTCTTT | few | TRBJ1-1 | TRBV11-1 | -
CASSFYKGTEAFF | TGTGCCAGCAGTTTCTACAAAGGAACTGAAGCTTTCTTT | - | TRBJ1-1 | TRBV12-3/TRBV12-4 | -
CASTQRQGRKLFF | TGTGCCAGCACCCAGCGACAGGGACGGAAACTGTTTTTT | - | TRBJ1-4 | TRBV27 | TRBD1
CASSQGPGRRGSGNTIYF | TGTGCCAGCAGCCAAGGGCCCGGCCGCCGGGGCTCTGGAAACACCATATATTTT | - | TRBJ1-3 | TRBV3-1/TRBV3-2 | -
CASGGRGSNQPQHF | TGTGCCAGCGGGGGCAGGGGTAGCAATCAGCCCCAGCATTTT | - | TRBJ1-5 | TRBV6-5 | -
CASSQDRGRYNEQFF | TGTGCCAGCAGCCAAGATAGAGGGAGGTACAATGAGCAGTTCTTC | - | TRBJ2-1 | TRBV3-1/TRBV3-2 | -
CASSPSFDEKLFF | TGTGCCAGCTCACCTTCCTTCGATGAAAAACTGTTTTTT | - | TRBJ1-4 | TRBV18 | -
CARPSPGHPSYEQYF | TGCGCCAGGCCTTCCCCGGGGCACCCCTCCTACGAGCAGTACTTC | - | TRBJ2-7 | TRBV4-1 | -
CAGSLGGATKNIQYF | TGTGCCGGCAGTCTGGGGGGTGCAACCAAAAACATTCAGTACTTC | - | TRBJ2-4 | TRBV6-5 | -
CASSLIRNNSPLHF | TGCGCCAGCAGCTTGATAAGGAATAATTCACCCCTCCACTTT | - | TRBJ1-6 | TRBV5-1 | -
CASSPAYTDTQYF | TGTGCCAGCTCACCAGCATACACAGATACGCAGTATTTT | - | TRBJ2-3 | TRBV18 | -
CASSIAVNEKLFF | TGTGCCAGTAGTATCGCGGTTAATGAAAAACTGTTTTTT | - | TRBJ1-4 | TRBV19 | -